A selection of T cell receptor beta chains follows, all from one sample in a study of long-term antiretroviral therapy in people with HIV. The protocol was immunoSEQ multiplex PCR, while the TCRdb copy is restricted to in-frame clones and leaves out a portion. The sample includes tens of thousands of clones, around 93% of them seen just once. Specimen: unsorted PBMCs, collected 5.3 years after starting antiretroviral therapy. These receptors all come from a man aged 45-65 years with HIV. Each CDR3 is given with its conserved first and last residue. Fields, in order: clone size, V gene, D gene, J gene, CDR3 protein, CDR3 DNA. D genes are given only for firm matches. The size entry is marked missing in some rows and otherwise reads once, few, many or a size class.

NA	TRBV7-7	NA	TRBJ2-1	CASSLTEISYNEQFF	TGTGCCAGCAGCTTAACTGAAATTTCCTACAATGAGCAGTTCTTC
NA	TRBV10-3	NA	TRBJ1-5	CAISEYNQPQHF	TGTGCCATCAGTGAGTACAATCAGCCCCAGCATTTT
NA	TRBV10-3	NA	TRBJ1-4	CAISDKATTNEKLFF	TGTGCCATCAGTGATAAAGCTACAACTAATGAAAAACTGTTTTTT
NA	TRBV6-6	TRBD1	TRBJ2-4	CASSDLTGGKNIQYF	TGTGCCAGCAGTGACTTGACAGGGGGCAAAAACATTCAGTACTTC
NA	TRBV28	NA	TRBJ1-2	CASSSTRAYYGYTF	TGTGCCAGCAGTTCCACCCGGGCCTACTATGGCTACACCTTC
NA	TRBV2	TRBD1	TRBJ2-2	CASSLDREAGELFF	TGTGCCAGCAGTTTGGACAGGGAGGCCGGGGAGCTGTTTTTT
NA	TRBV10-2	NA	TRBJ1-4	CASKIGRGDNEKLFF	TGCGCCAGCAAAATCGGACGGGGGGACAATGAAAAACTGTTTTTT
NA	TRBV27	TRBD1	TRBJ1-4	CASSFRTGGNEKLFF	TGTGCCAGCAGTTTCCGGACAGGGGGGAACGAAAAACTGTTTTTT
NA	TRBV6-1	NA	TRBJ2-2	CASSELRTTGELFF	TGTGCCAGCAGTGAGTTGCGGACCACCGGGGAGCTGTTTTTT
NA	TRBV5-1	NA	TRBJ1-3	CASSPEPGNTIYF	TGCGCCAGCAGCCCGGAACCCGGGAACACCATATATTTT
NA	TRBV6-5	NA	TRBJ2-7	CASSYSKGGTYEQYF	TGTGCCAGCAGTTACTCGAAGGGAGGAACCTACGAGCAGTACTTC
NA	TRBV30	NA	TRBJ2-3	CAWSDPRDFITDTQYF	TGTGCCTGGAGTGACCCCCGGGACTTCATCACAGATACGCAGTATTTT
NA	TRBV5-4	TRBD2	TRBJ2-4	CASSTPAAGGLAKNIQYF	TGTGCCAGCAGCACGCCGGCAGCGGGGGGTTTAGCCAAAAACATTCAGTACTTC
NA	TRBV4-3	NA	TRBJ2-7	CASSHNQGYEQYF	TGCGCCAGCAGCCACAACCAGGGTTACGAGCAGTACTTC
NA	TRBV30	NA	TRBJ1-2	CAWSIDGNYGYTF	TGTGCCTGGAGTATTGACGGGAACTATGGCTACACCTTC
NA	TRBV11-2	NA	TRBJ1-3	CASSFLGFGNTIYF	TGTGCCAGCAGCTTCCTGGGATTCGGAAACACCATATATTTT
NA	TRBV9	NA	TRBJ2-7	CASSVVPGYEQYF	TGTGCCAGCAGCGTAGTTCCGGGCTACGAGCAGTACTTC
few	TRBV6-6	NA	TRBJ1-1	CASSLDSPEDTEAFF	TGTGCCAGCAGTCTGGACAGCCCAGAGGACACTGAAGCTTTCTTT
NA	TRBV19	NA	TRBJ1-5	CASRDSRESGQPQHF	TGTGCCAGTAGGGACAGTAGGGAATCGGGACAGCCCCAGCATTTT
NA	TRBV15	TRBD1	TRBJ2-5	CATSTGQEQETQYF	TGTGCCACCAGCACAGGACAGGAGCAAGAGACCCAGTACTTC
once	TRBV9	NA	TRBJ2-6	CASSRPNRSGANVLTF	TGTGCCAGCAGCCGGCCGAATAGGTCTGGGGCCAACGTCCTGACTTTC
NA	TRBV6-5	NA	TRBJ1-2	CASSNEGDYGYTF	TGTGCCAGCAGCAACGAGGGGGATTATGGCTACACCTTC
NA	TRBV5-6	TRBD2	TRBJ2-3	CASSLWRGGTDTQYF	TGTGCCAGCAGCTTATGGCGGGGGGGCACAGATACGCAGTATTTT
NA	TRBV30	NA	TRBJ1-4	CAWSPMGIYEKLFF	TGTGCCTGGAGTCCCATGGGGATTTATGAAAAACTGTTTTTT
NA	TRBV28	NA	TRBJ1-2	CASSRSGSYGYTF	TGTGCCAGCAGCCGTTCCGGGAGCTATGGCTACACCTTC
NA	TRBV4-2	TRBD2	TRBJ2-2	CASSQGAGGNTGELFF	TGTGCCAGCAGCCAAGGTGCGGGGGGCAACACCGGGGAGCTGTTTTTT
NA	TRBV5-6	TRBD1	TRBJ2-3	CASSFKSGGTDTQYF	TGTGCCAGCAGCTTTAAGTCAGGGGGTACAGATACGCAGTATTTT
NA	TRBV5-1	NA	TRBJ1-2	CASSLGTPDRRSGYTF	TGCGCCAGCAGCTTGGGGACCCCTGACAGGAGAAGTGGCTACACCTTC
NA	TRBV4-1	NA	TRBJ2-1	CASSQTRLRIYNEQFF	TGCGCCAGCAGCCAGACCAGGCTAAGGATTTACAATGAGCAGTTCTTC
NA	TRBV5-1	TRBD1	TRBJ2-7	CASSRGQGTGYEQYF	TGCGCCAGCAGCCGTGGACAGGGGACGGGCTACGAGCAGTACTTC
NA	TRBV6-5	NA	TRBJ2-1	CASSFRTNKDEQFF	TGTGCCAGCAGTTTTCGGACTAACAAGGACGAGCAGTTCTTC
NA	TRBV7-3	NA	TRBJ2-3	CASRLTPLSTDTQYF	TGTGCCAGCAGGTTGACTCCGTTGAGCACAGATACGCAGTATTTT
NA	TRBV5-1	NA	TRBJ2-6	CASSWRSAGANVLTF	TGCGCCAGCAGCTGGCGAAGTGCTGGGGCCAACGTCCTGACTTTC
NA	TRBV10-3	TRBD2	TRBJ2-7	CAISEGSGGPYEQYF	TGTGCCATCAGTGAGGGTAGCGGGGGGCCCTACGAGCAGTACTTC
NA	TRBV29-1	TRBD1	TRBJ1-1	CSVGDRERPEAFF	TGCAGCGTCGGGGACAGGGAGAGACCTGAAGCTTTCTTT
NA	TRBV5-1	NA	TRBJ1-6	CAFPPSQDYNSPLHF	TGCGCCTTCCCCCCGTCCCAGGACTATAATTCACCCCTCCACTTT
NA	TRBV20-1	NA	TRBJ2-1	CSAESDGLQFF	TGCAGTGCGGAAAGCGACGGTCTACAGTTCTTC
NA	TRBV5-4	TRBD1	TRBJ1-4	CASSLGLGQGGEKLFF	TGTGCCAGCAGCTTGGGCTTGGGACAGGGCGGTGAAAAACTGTTTTTT
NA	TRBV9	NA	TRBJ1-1	CASSPIQGNTEAFF	TGTGCCAGCAGCCCTATACAGGGGAACACTGAAGCTTTCTTT
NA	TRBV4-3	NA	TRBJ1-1	CASSQVSHGSYTEAFF	TGCGCCAGCAGCCAAGTCTCACACGGGTCATACACTGAAGCTTTCTTT
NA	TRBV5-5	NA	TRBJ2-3	CASRGTATSTDTQYF	TGTGCCAGCAGGGGGACTGCTACTAGCACAGATACGCAGTATTTT
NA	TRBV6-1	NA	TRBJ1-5	CASSENFNNQPQHF	TGTGCCAGCAGTGAAAATTTCAACAATCAGCCCCAGCATTTT
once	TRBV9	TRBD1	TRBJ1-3	CASSVAGGGQGTPSGNTIYF	TGTGCCAGCAGCGTAGCAGGCGGGGGACAGGGGACACCCTCTGGAAACACCATATATTTT
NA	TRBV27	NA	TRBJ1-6	CASRPTGTNSPLHF	TGTGCCAGCAGACCCACGGGGACAAATTCACCCCTCCACTTT
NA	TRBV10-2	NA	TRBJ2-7	CASSVWTTGYEQYF	TGCGCCAGCAGTGTTTGGACAACGGGCTACGAGCAGTACTTC
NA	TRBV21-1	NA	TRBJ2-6	CASSQGVGGVFSFSGANVLTF	TGTGCCAGCAGCCAGGGGGTTGGAGGGGTTTTCTCTTTCTCTGGGGCCAACGTCCTGACTTTC
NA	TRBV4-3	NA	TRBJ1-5	CASSQADNADQPQHF	TGCGCCAGCAGCCAAGCTGATAATGCTGATCAGCCCCAGCATTTT